This T cell receptor beta chain was sequenced during a study of T cells after yellow fever vaccination. Background on the study: Fractions with few cells were prepared using SMART-Seq v4 Ultra Low Input.

Findings and limits, study-wide: Once the booster was given, most primary-vaccination clones reappeared, at about 95% for CD4 and over 70% for CD8. Of the clonotypes, a small share occurred in both CD4 and CD8 compartments.

Turning to this clonotype: The antigen remains undetermined.

From germline, CDR1 is SSHAT and CDR2 FNYEAQ (reference sequence). The length of the CDR3 is 15 residues. The V end lost 4 bases, the J end lost 2 bases, and 13 bases lay between the germline ends. A universal primer site and UMIs were added as TCR cDNA was made by 5'RACE template switching. Each CDR3 protein is one row after TCRdb ran MiXCR on the 5' RACE reads. The sample yields about 340,000 distinct CDR3 sequences, around 13% seen once. The input for sequencing was CD4+ T cells sorted from PBMCs, taken 15 days after the yellow fever booster vaccination. The origin of this receptor is a man aged 18 to 29 who received the YFV17D yellow fever vaccine. V and J are TRBV7-7 and TRBJ2-3; no definite D call. In DNA, the CDR3 is TGTGCCAGCAGCTCTACCGACGGAGACACAGATACGCAGTATTTT. Translated, it gives CASSSTDGDTDTQYF.